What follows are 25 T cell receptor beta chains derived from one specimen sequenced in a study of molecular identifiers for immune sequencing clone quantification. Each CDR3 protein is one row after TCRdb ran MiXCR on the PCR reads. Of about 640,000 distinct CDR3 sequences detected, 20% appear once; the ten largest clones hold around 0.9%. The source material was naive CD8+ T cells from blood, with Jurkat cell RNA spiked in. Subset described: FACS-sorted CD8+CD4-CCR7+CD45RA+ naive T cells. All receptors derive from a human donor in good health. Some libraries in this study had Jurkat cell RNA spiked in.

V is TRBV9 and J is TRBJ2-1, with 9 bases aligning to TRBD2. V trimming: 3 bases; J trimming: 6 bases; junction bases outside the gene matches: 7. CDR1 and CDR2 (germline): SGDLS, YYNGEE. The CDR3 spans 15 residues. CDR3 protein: CASSAGSGSSNEQFF. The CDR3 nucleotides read TGTGCCAGCAGCGCCGGTAGCGGGAGTTCCAATGAGCAGTTCTTC.

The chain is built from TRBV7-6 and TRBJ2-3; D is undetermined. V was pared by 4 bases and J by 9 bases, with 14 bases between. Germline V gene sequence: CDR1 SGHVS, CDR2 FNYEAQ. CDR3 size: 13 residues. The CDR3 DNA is TGTGCCAGCAGCTCGGAAAGTATAGACACGCAGTATTTT. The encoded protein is CASSSESIDTQYF. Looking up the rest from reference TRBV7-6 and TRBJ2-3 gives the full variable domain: GAGVSQSPRYKVTKRGQDVALRCDPISGHVSLYWYRQALGQGPEFLTYFNYEAQQDKSGLPNDRFSAERPEGSISTLTIQRTEQRDSAMYRCASSSESIDTQYFGPGTRLTVL.

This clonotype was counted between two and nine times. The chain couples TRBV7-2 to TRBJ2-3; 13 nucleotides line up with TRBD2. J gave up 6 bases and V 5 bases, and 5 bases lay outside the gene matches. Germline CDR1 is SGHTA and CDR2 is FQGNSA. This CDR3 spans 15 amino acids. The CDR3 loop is CASSRLAGGGDTQYF. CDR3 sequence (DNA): TGTGCCAGCAGCCGACTAGCGGGAGGAGGGGATACGCAGTATTTT.

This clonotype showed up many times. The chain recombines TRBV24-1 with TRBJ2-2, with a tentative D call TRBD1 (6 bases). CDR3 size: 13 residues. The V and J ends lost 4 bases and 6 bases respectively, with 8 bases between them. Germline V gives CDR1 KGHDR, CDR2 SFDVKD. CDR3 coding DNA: TGTGCCACCAGTGAAACAGGGCCCGGGGAGCTGTTTTTT. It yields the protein CATSETGPGELFF.

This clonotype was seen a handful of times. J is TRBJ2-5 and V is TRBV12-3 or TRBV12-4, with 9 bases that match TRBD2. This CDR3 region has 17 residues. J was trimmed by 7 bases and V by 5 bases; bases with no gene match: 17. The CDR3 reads CASSPRGSGGFMRTQYF. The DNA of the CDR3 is TGTGCCAGCAGTCCCCGGGGGAGCGGGGGGTTTATGAGGACCCAGTACTTC.

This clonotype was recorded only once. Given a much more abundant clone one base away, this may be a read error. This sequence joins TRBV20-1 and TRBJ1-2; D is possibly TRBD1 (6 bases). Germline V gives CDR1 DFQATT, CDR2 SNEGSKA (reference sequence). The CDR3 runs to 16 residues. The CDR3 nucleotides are TGCAGTGCTAGAGGGGGGTACAGGGAAACTAACTATCGCTACACCTTC. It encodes CSARGGYRETNYRYTF.

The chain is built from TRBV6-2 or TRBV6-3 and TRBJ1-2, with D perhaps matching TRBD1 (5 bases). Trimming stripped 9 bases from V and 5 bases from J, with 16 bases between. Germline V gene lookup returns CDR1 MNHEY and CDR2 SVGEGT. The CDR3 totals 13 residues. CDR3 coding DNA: TGTGCCAGTGGGACGCCCGCCCCTTATGGCTACACCTTC. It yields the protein CASGTPAPYGYTF.

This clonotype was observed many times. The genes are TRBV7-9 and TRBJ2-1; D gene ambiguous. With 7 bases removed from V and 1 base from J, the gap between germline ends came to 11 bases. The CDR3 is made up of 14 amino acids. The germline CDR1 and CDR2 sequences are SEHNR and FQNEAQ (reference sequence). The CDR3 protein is CASTSDLSYNEQFF. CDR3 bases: TGTGCCAGCACGTCGGACCTTTCCTACAATGAGCAGTTCTTC.

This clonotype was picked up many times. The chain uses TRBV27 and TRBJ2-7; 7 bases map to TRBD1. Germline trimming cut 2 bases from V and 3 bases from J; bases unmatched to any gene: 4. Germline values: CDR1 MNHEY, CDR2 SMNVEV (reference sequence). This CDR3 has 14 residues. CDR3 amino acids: CASSLRAGGYEQYF. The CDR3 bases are TGTGCCAGCAGTTTACGGGCAGGGGGCTACGAGCAGTACTTC.

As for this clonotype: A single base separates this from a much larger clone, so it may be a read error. The CDR3 DNA is TGTGCCAGCAGTTTTAAGATCGGCGCTGAAGCTTTCTTT. Protein product: CASSFKIGAEAFF. V gene TRBV7-9 combines with J gene TRBJ1-1; D unresolved. The V gene lost 6 bases and the J gene lost 6 bases, with 14 bases spanning the gap. The germline V gene has CDR1 SEHNR and CDR2 FQNEAQ (reference sequence). CDR3 size: 13 residues.

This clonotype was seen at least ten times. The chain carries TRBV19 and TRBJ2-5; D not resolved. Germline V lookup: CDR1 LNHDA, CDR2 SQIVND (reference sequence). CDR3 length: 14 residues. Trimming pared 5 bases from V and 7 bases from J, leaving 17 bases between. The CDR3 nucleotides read TGTGCCAGTAGTCAACGAGGTGGTTATGGGACCCAGTACTTC. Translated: CASSQRGGYGTQYF.

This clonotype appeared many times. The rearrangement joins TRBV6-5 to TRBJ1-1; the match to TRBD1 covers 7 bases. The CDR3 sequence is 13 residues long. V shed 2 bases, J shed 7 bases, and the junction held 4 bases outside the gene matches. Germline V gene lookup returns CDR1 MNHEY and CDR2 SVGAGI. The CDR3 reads CASSYHRGSEAFF. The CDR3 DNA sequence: TGTGCCAGCAGTTACCACAGGGGAAGTGAAGCTTTCTTT.

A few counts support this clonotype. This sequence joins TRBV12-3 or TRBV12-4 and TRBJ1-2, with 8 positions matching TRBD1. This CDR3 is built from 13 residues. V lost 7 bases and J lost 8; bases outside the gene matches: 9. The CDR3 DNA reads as TGTGCCAGCAATAGGGACAGGCCTTGGGGCTACACCTTC. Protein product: CASNRDRPWGYTF.

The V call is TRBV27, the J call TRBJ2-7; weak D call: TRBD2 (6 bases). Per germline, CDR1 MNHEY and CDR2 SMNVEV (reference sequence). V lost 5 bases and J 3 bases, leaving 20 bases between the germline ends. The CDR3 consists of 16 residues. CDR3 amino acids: CASSPVEVSGVYEQYF. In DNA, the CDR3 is TGTGCCAGCAGTCCGGTTGAGGTGTCGGGGGTCTACGAGCAGTACTTC.

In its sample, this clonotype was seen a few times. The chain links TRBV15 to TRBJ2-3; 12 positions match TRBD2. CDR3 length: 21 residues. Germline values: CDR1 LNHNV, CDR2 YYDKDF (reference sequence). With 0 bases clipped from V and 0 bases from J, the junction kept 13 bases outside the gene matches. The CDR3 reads CATSRDGRLAGELSSTDTQYF. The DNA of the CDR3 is TGTGCCACCAGCAGAGATGGACGACTAGCGGGGGAGCTCTCTAGCACAGATACGCAGTATTTT. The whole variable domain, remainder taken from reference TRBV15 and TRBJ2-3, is DAMVIQNPRYQVTQFGKPVTLSCSQTLNHNVMYWYQQKSSQAPKLLFHYYDKDFNNEADTPDNFQSRRPNTSFCFLDIRSPGLGDTAMYLCATSRDGRLAGELSSTDTQYFGPGTRLTVL.

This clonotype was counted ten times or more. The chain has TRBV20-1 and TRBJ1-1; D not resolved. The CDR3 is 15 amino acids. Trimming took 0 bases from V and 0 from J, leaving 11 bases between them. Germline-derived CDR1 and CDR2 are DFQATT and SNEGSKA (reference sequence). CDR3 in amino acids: CSARDWGSMNTEAFF. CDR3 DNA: TGCAGTGCTAGAGATTGGGGTTCCATGAACACTGAAGCTTTCTTT.

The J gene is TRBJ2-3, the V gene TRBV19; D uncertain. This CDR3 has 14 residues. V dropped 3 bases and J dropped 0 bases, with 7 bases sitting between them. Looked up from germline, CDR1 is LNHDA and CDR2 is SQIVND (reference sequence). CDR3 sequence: CASSMRPSTDTQYF. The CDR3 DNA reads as TGTGCCAGTAGTATGCGACCGAGCACAGATACGCAGTATTTT. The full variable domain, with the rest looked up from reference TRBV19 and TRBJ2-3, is DGGITQSPKYLFRKEGQNVTLSCEQNLNHDAMYWYRQDPGQGLRLIYYSQIVNDFQKGDIAEGYSVSREKKESFPLTVTSAQKNPTAFYLCASSMRPSTDTQYFGPGTRLTVL.

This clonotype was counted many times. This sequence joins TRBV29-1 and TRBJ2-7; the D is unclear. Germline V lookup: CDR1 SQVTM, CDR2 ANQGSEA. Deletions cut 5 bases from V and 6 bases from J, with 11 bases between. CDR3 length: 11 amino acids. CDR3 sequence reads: CSVLSRSEQYF. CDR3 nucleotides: TGCAGCGTTTTGTCCCGCTCCGAGCAGTACTTC.

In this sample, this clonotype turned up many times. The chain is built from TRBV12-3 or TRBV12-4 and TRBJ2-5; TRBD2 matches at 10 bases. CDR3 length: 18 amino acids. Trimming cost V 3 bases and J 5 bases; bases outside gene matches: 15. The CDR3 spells CASSFATSGVQRGETQYF. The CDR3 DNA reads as TGTGCCAGCAGTTTTGCTACTAGCGGGGTCCAGCGGGGTGAGACCCAGTACTTC.

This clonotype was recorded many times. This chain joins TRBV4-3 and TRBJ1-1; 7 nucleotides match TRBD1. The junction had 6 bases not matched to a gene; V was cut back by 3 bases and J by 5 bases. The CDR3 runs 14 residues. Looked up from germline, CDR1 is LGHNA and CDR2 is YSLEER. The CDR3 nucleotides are TGCGCCAGCAGCCACGGGACAGTGGGGACTGAAGCTTTCTTT. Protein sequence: CASSHGTVGTEAFF.

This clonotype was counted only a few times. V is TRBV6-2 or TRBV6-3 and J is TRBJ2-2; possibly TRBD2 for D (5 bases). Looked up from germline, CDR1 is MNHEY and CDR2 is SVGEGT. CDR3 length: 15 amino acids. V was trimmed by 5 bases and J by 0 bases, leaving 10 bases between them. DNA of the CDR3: TGTGCCAGCAGTAAACCCGGGGCGAACACCGGGGAGCTGTTTTTT. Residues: CASSKPGANTGELFF.

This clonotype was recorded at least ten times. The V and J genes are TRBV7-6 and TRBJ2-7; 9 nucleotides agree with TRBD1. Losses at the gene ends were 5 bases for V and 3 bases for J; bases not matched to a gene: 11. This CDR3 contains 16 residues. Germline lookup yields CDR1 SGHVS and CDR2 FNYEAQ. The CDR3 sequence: CASSPGTGLRGYEQYF. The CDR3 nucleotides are TGTGCCAGCAGCCCCGGGACAGGGCTAAGGGGCTACGAGCAGTACTTC.

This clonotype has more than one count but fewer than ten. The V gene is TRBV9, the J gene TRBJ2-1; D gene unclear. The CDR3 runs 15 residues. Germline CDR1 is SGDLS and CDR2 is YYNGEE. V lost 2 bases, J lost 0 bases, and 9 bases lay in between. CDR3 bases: TGTGCCAGCAGCGTTTACGCAAACTCCTACAATGAGCAGTTCTTC. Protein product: CASSVYANSYNEQFF.

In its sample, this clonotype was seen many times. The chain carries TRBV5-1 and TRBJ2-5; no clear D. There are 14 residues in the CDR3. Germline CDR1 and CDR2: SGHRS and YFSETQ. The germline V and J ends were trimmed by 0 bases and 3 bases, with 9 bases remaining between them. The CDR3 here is CASSLGQIEETQYF. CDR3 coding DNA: TGCGCCAGCAGCTTGGGGCAGATAGAAGAGACCCAGTACTTC.

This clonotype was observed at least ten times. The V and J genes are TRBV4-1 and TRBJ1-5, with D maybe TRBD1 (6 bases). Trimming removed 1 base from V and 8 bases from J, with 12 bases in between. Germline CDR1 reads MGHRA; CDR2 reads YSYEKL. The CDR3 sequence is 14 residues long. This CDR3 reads CASSQVAGVEPQHF. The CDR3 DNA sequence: TGCGCCAGCAGCCAAGTCGCAGGGGTTGAGCCCCAGCATTTT.